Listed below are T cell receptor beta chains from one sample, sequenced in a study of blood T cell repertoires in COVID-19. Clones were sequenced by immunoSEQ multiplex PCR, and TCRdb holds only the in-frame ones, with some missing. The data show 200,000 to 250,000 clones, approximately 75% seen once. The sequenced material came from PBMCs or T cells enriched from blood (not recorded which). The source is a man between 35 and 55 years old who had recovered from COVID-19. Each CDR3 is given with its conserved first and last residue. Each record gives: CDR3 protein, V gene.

CASSLREGNEQFF | TRBV3-1/TRBV3-2
CASSLFTGVNSPLHF | TRBV7-2
CASSYGTGGGETQYF | TRBV5-4
CASSSLLRDSYGYTF | TRBV11-2
CASMEGMRDTEAFF | TRBV6-5
CASSYQPGTGELFF | TRBV6-2/TRBV6-3
CASSQDLSSGANVLTF | TRBV4-1
CASSLTSGSHNEQFF | TRBV14
CASSRTGLTYEQYF | TRBV19
CASSLLRGKSTDTQYF | TRBV27
CASSEEFGGRQFF | TRBV6-1
CASSQGREHDEQFF | TRBV2
CASSRGRGWSGYTF | TRBV28
CASSVAQAGSSYEQYF | TRBV9
CASSRQGGGLLSYNSPLHF | TRBV5-5
CASSFFRNSPLHF | TRBV27
CASSLAKAGQGGEKLFF | TRBV5-1
CASSPSANTDTQYF | TRBV5-1
CASSQTGLVGSGDTQYF | TRBV4-1
CASSALNTGELFF | TRBV19
CASSSVAGAQETQYF | TRBV5-4
CATTRGANYGYTF | TRBV5-1
CASSLGGADEQYF | TRBV5-4
CASSLNGQGAYQPQHF | TRBV7-2